The rows below give T cell receptor beta chains drawn from one sample of a study of blood T cell repertoires in COVID-19. Sequenced by immunoSEQ multiplex PCR; TCRdb stores in-frame clones only, minus some. Among 200,000 to 250,000 clones listed, approximately 85% were seen once. Source material: PBMCs or T cells enriched from blood (not recorded which). The receptors here all came from a woman aged 50 to 65 with acute COVID-19. Each CDR3 is given with its conserved first and last residue. Each record gives: V gene, clone size, J gene, D gene, CDR3 protein, CDR3 DNA. The D gene is left open where the match is weak. Size values are once, few and many counts, or a class for expanded clones, and some rows have none.

TRBV5-6	.	TRBJ1-2	TRBD1	CASSLGAGQDPYGYTF	TGTGCCAGCAGCTTGGGGGCTGGACAGGACCCCTATGGCTACACCTTC
TRBV11-2	.	TRBJ2-3	TRBD2	CATGGAVDTDTQYF	TGTGCTACCGGGGGGGCCGTTGACACAGATACGCAGTATTTT
TRBV4-3	.	TRBJ1-2	.	CASSTRREVGYTF	TGCGCCAGCAGCACCAGGAGGGAGGTTGGCTACACCTTC
TRBV7-7	.	TRBJ2-2	.	CASSLASGLNTGELFF	TGTGCTAGCAGCTTAGCCAGCGGGCTAAACACCGGGGAGCTGTTTTTT
TRBV7-2	.	TRBJ2-7	.	CASSLGRASSYEQYF	TGTGCCAGCAGCTTAGGCAGGGCGAGCTCCTACGAGCAGTACTTC
TRBV6-1	.	TRBJ2-2	TRBD2	CASTKVAGDGELFF	TGTGCCAGCACGAAGGTAGCGGGGGACGGGGAGCTGTTTTTT
TRBV18	.	TRBJ2-2	.	CASSPKAQQGGTGELFF	TGTGCCAGCTCACCGAAGGCCCAACAGGGGGGGACCGGGGAGCTGTTTTTT
TRBV9	few	TRBJ1-5	.	CASSVAGTRDQPQHF	TGTGCCAGCAGCGTAGCGGGCACGCGGGATCAGCCCCAGCATTTT
TRBV7-9	.	TRBJ1-2	.	CASSVSSNLAGAPNYGYTF	TGTGCCAGCAGCGTCTCTTCCAACCTGGCGGGGGCCCCTAACTATGGCTACACCTTC
TRBV2	.	TRBJ2-2	.	CASSEIVVTGELFF	TGTGCCAGCAGTGAAATTGTAGTAACCGGGGAGCTGTTTTTT
TRBV4-3	.	TRBJ1-1	TRBD1	CASSLEGGSTEAFF	TGCGCCAGCAGCCTAGAAGGGGGCAGCACTGAAGCTTTCTTT
TRBV24-1	.	TRBJ2-6	TRBD1	CATSELDRAAGANVLTF	TGTGCCACCAGTGAGCTTGACAGGGCGGCTGGGGCCAACGTCCTGACTTTC
TRBV19	.	TRBJ2-1	.	CASSDWSSYNEQFF	TGTGCCAGTAGTGACTGGAGCTCCTACAATGAGCAGTTCTTC
TRBV6-5	.	TRBJ1-2	.	CASIGRDYGYTF	TGTGCCAGCATCGGCAGGGACTATGGCTACACCTTC
TRBV9	.	TRBJ1-2	.	CASSVGGSLPTSF	TGTGCCAGCAGCGTAGGAGGGAGCCTACCCACAAGTTTC